One and the same sample provided the 19 T cell receptor beta chains below, sequenced in a study of beta chain features in type 1 diabetes. Findings of the study overall: Moderately but significantly shorter TCRB CDR3s were found in Type 1 diabetes patients in all four CD4+ subsets.

Reverse transcribing all isolated RNA meant expressed TCRB transcripts were sequenced. Profiled with immunoSEQ multiplex PCR; TCRdb holds only in-frame clones, not every one. Among a few hundred thousand clones, roughly 17% were seen once, and the ten largest hold roughly 0.08%. These receptors are not linked to any known antigen. Sequencing used naive CD4+ T cells from blood. These receptors came from a man aged 30-40 years with type 1 diabetes.

This clone was observed a handful of times. The chain combines TRBV4-3 with TRBJ2-1, with 7 bases lining up with TRBD2. The length of the CDR3 is 15 residues. V trimming: 0 bases; J trimming: 6 bases; junction bases outside the gene matches: 5. Germline V gene lookup returns CDR1 LGHNA and CDR2 YSLEER. In nucleotides, the CDR3 is TGCGCCAGCAGCCAAGATCGGACTAGAACCAATGAGCAGTTCTTC. Amino acids: CASSQDRTRTNEQFF.

This clone was seen only a few times. Additional DNA sequences in this sample encode the identical CDR3. The chain links TRBV9 to TRBJ1-1, with D perhaps matching TRBD1 (5 bases). In germline, CDR1 is SGDLS, CDR2 YYNGEE. V lost 2 bases to trimming and J lost 1 base, with 6 bases between them. This CDR3 contains 13 residues. CDR3 sequence: CASSVDRNTEAFF. In DNA form, the CDR3 reads TGTGCCAGCAGCGTCGACAGGAACACTGAAGCTTTCTTT.

The CDR3 DNA is TGTGCCAGCAGCTTAAGGCGGCGTGGGTTCGACGAGCAGTACTTC. It translates to CASSLRRRGFDEQYF. The rearrangement uses TRBV7-2 and TRBJ2-7; no clear D gene. This CDR3 comprises 15 residues. V gave up 2 bases and J gave up 5 bases, with 16 bases separating them. CDR1 is SGHTA and CDR2 is FQGNSA in the germline V gene.

This clone was seen only a few times. Distinct nucleotide sequences in the sample also encode this CDR3. The J gene is TRBJ2-5, the V gene TRBV2; no definite D call. This CDR3 spans 10 amino acids. Deletions cut 6 bases from V and 1 base from J, with 0 bases between. Germline CDR1 and CDR2: SNHLY and FYNNEI. In DNA, the CDR3 is TGTGCCAGCAGCCAAGAGACCCAGTACTTC. Translation gives CASSQETQYF. Using reference TRBV2 and TRBJ2-5 for the parts outside the CDR3, the full variable domain is EPEVTQTPSHQVTQMGQEVILRCVPISNHLYFYWYRQILGQKVEFLVSFYNNEISEKSEIFDDQFSVERPDGSNFTLKIRSTKLEDSAMYFCASSQETQYFGPGTRLLVL.

The CDR3 DNA is TGTGCCAGCCGGGGACAGGGATGGGAAAAACTGTTTTTT. Translation: CASRGQGWEKLFF. V usage is TRBV25-1 and J usage is TRBJ1-4; 9 nucleotides match TRBD1. This CDR3 region has 13 residues. Germline CDR1 and CDR2: MGHDK and SYGVNS. J gave up 8 bases and V 8 bases, and 6 bases lay outside the gene matches. Full variable domain (remainder filled in from reference TRBV25-1 and TRBJ1-4): EADIYQTPRYLVIGTGKKITLECSQTMGHDKMYWYQQDPGMELHLIHYSYGVNSTEKGDLSSESTVSRIRTEHFPLTLESARPSHTSQYLCASRGQGWEKLFFGSGTQLSVL.

The chain is built from TRBV28 and TRBJ2-4, with a tentative D call TRBD1 (6 bases). The CDR3 is 15 amino acids. Trimming removed 5 bases at V and 0 bases at J, with 11 bases between. Germline V CDR1 and CDR2: MDHEN, SYDVKM. CDR3: CASSQGTLAKNIQYF. The CDR3 bases are TGTGCCAGCAGTCAGGGGACACTAGCCAAAAACATTCAGTACTTC.

The chain uses TRBV15 and TRBJ2-7, with TRBD1 matching over 7 bases. Germline V CDR1 and CDR2: LNHNV, YYDKDF (reference sequence). The J segment lost 2 bases and the V segment lost 2 bases, leaving 3 bases of the junction unmatched. CDR3 size: 14 residues. CDR3 nucleotides: TGTGCCACCAGCAGAAGGACAGGAGCCTACGAGCAGTACTTC. Translated, it gives CATSRRTGAYEQYF.

The chain combines TRBV28 with TRBJ1-1, with D perhaps matching TRBD1 (6 bases). This CDR3 is 13 amino acids long. Germline V gene sequence: CDR1 MDHEN, CDR2 SYDVKM. V was pared by 3 bases and J by 1 base, with 6 bases between. This CDR3 reads CASSFRGNTEAFF. The CDR3 region has the DNA TGTGCCAGCAGTTTCAGGGGGAACACTGAAGCTTTCTTT.

This clone was detected a few times. The V call is TRBV4-1, the J call TRBJ1-4; possibly TRBD1 for D (6 bases). The CDR3 totals 15 residues. Germline-derived CDR1 and CDR2 are MGHRA and YSYEKL. V gave up 10 bases and J gave up 4 bases, with 19 bases separating them. Here the CDR3 reads CATSTRQVRNEKLFF. The DNA for the CDR3 is TGCGCCACCTCAACCCGACAGGTCCGTAATGAAAAACTGTTTTTT.

The chain is built from TRBV28 and TRBJ2-7, with 9 bases fitting TRBD1. The trim removed 5 bases at V and 7 bases at J, leaving 15 bases unmatched. The CDR3 has 16 amino acids. Germline CDR1 is MDHEN and CDR2 is SYDVKM. As DNA, the CDR3 is TGTGCCAGCAGTCCGATCCGGGACAGGGCTTTCTGGGAGCAGTACTTC. It codes for CASSPIRDRAFWEQYF.

This chain joins TRBV29-1 and TRBJ2-3, with D unresolved. Germline loops: CDR1 SQVTM, CDR2 ANQGSEA. The CDR3 loop spans 10 amino acids. V shed 5 bases and J shed 4 bases, with 4 bases lying between them. CDR3 loop: CSVLPDTQYF. The CDR3 coding sequence is TGCAGCGTTCTTCCAGATACGCAGTATTTT.

The chain links TRBV4-1 to TRBJ2-7; 7 bases fit TRBD2. Per the germline V gene, CDR1 is MGHRA and CDR2 is YSYEKL. CDR3 length equals 15 residues. Losses at the gene ends were 0 bases for V and 3 bases for J; bases not matched to a gene: 5. The CDR3 reads CASSQDLAASYEQYF. For the CDR3, the DNA is TGCGCCAGCAGCCAAGATCTAGCGGCAAGCTACGAGCAGTACTTC.

This clone has a handful of counts. The chain is built from TRBV27 and TRBJ1-2; D is perhaps TRBD1 (5 bases). Per germline, CDR1 MNHEY and CDR2 SMNVEV (reference sequence). The V gene lost 3 bases and the J gene lost 7 bases, with 12 bases spanning the gap. The CDR3 has 13 residues. The DNA of the CDR3 is TGTGCCAGCAGTTTCCAGGGAACGAGTGGCTACACCTTC. Amino acid sequence: CASSFQGTSGYTF.

The gene calls are TRBV6-1 and TRBJ2-7; D is undetermined. This CDR3 is built from 15 residues. CDR1 is MNHNS and CDR2 is SASEGT in the germline V gene. Between the trimmed V and J ends, which lost 5 bases and 5 bases, there was a span of 19 bases. CDR3 protein: CASSSPEVGRNEQYF. The CDR3 nucleotides read TGTGCCAGCAGTTCCCCCGAGGTAGGGCGCAACGAGCAGTACTTC.

The chain combines TRBV2 with TRBJ2-5, with TRBD1 matching over 9 bases. The CDR3 is made up of 14 amino acids. From germline, CDR1 is SNHLY and CDR2 FYNNEI. The junction had 3 bases not matched to a gene; V was cut back by 6 bases and J by 1 base. The CDR3 protein is CASRDRGGQETQYF. The CDR3 DNA is TGTGCCAGCAGGGACAGGGGCGGCCAAGAGACCCAGTACTTC.

This chain connects TRBV23-1 to TRBJ2-1; 7 bases align to TRBD2. TRBV23-1 is sorted into the ORF group, with uncertain function. The V segment lost 0 bases and the J segment 9 bases; nucleotides outside the gene matches: 5. The CDR3 totals 14 residues. This CDR3 is CASSQSKLAIEQFF. CDR3 sequence (DNA): TGCGCCAGCAGTCAATCGAAACTAGCGATTGAGCAGTTCTTC.

This rearrangement joins TRBV29-1 to TRBJ2-1; TRBD2 agrees at 13 bases. The CDR3 loop spans 13 amino acids. The V gene end was trimmed by 7 bases and the J gene end by 9 bases; junction bases not matched to a gene: 6. Germline lookup yields CDR1 SQVTM and CDR2 ANQGSEA. CDR3 DNA: TGCAGCGCACGGACTAGCGGGAGCGGTGAGCAGTTCTTC. Amino acids: CSARTSGSGEQFF.

The CDR3 protein is CSVHSPTGVGETQYF. CDR3 in DNA: TGCAGCGTTCATTCCCCCACGGGAGTGGGAGAGACCCAGTACTTC. The chain couples TRBV29-1 to TRBJ2-5; a possible D gene is TRBD2 (6 bases). V dropped 5 bases and J dropped 4 bases, with 20 bases sitting between them. The CDR3 length is 15 residues. From germline, CDR1 is SQVTM and CDR2 ANQGSEA.

This clone has more than one count but fewer than ten. The chain employs TRBV5-1 and TRBJ2-4; D might be TRBD2 (5 bases). CDR3 length: 16 amino acids. V was cut by 1 base and J by 10 bases, with 21 bases left in between. CDR1 is SGHRS, CDR2 YFSETQ, per germline. In DNA form, the CDR3 reads TGCGCCAGCAGCTTGATTCCTTTGGATAAAACTAGTATTCAGTACTTC. Protein: CASSLIPLDKTSIQYF.